The 9 T cell receptor beta chains given below trace back to one sample, sequenced in a study of blood T cell repertoires in COVID-19. Profiled with immunoSEQ multiplex PCR; TCRdb holds only in-frame clones, not every one. Of tens of thousands of clones listed, around 91% are singletons. The sample was peripheral blood. Receptor source: a woman aged 50 to 60 in a cohort sampled during active COVID-19.

The chain carries TRBV4-1 and TRBJ1-3; 7 nucleotides align to TRBD1. Germline lookup yields CDR1 MGHRA and CDR2 YSYEKL. The CDR3 extends over 17 amino acids. V shed 3 bases and J 2 bases; nucleotides not matched to a gene: 10. CDR3 nucleotides: TGCGCCAGCAGCCAGGAGGGACAGCTTCTAACTGGAAACACCATATATTTT. It translates to CASSQEGQLLTGNTIYF.

This chain uses TRBV5-1 with TRBJ2-3; 16 nucleotides agree with TRBD2. The CDR3 runs 19 residues. Germline-derived CDR1 and CDR2 are SGHRS and YFSETQ. The J segment lost 6 bases and the V segment lost 4 bases, leaving 14 bases of the junction unmatched. DNA for the CDR3: TGCGCCAGCAGCACGGGACTAGCGGGAGGGCCTACTCCGGGGGATACGCAGTATTTT. It encodes CASSTGLAGGPTPGDTQYF.

The genes are TRBV5-1 and TRBJ2-7, with 8 bases matching TRBD1. Germline V gene data show CDR1 as SGHRS and CDR2 as YFSETQ. This CDR3 is built from 15 residues. The junction had 8 bases not matched to a gene; V was cut back by 4 bases and J by 2 bases. In DNA form, the CDR3 reads TGCGCCAGCAGCCCGGAAGGGACAGGACCCTACGAGCAGTACTTC. Encoded protein: CASSPEGTGPYEQYF.

This clone came up once. The chain couples TRBV7-3 to TRBJ2-4; the D gene is possibly TRBD1 (6 bases). CDR3 length: 13 amino acids. Deletions cut 5 bases from V and 9 bases from J, with 14 bases between. The germline V gene encodes CDR1 SGHTA and CDR2 FQGTGA. The CDR3 DNA reads as TGTGCCAGCAGCACCAAGGACAGTTTCATTCAGTACTTC. Its protein is CASSTKDSFIQYF.

The chain recombines TRBV27 with TRBJ1-4, with a tentative D call TRBD1 (6 bases). With 6 bases removed from V and 7 bases from J, the gap between germline ends came to 15 bases. The CDR3 is 14 amino acids. Germline loops: CDR1 MNHEY, CDR2 SMNVEV (reference sequence). CDR3 loop: CASSLQGVGEKLFF. Written as DNA, the CDR3 is TGTGCCAGCAGCCTACAGGGCGTCGGTGAAAAACTGTTTTTT.

The rearrangement uses TRBV11-1 and TRBJ2-1; 8 nucleotides align to TRBD2. Germline CDR1 and CDR2: SGHAT and FQDESV (reference sequence). The CDR3 has 16 residues. The trim removed 5 bases at V and 4 bases at J, leaving 10 bases unmatched. The chain's CDR3 is CASSPIVGGAYNEQFF. Written as DNA, the CDR3 is TGTGCCAGCAGCCCCATCGTCGGGGGGGCTTACAATGAGCAGTTCTTC.

This chain joins TRBV5-4 and TRBJ2-5; tentative D call: TRBD1 (7 bases). The CDR3 contains 16 residues. Germline loops: CDR1 SGHNT, CDR2 YYREEE (reference sequence). V gave up 4 bases and J gave up 5 bases, with 21 bases separating them. The CDR3 DNA reads as TGTGCCAGCAGCCCTTGGCGGCAGGGGGGACGGGAGACCCAGTACTTC. This encodes CASSPWRQGGRETQYF.

V is TRBV28 and J is TRBJ1-6; 8 bases are shared with TRBD1. CDR1 MDHEN and CDR2 SYDVKM come from the germline V gene. Trimming took 5 bases from V and 4 from J; bases not matched to a gene: 10. The CDR3 consists of 17 residues. The DNA for the CDR3 is TGTGCCAGCAGTCCCCGAAGACAGGGGTATTATAATTCACCCCTCCACTTT. It yields the protein CASSPRRQGYYNSPLHF.

The chain has TRBV18 and TRBJ2-7, with 9 bases fitting TRBD1. CDR1 and CDR2 from the germline V gene are KGHSH and LQKENI. CDR3 length: 14 residues. The junction had 1 base not matched to a gene; V was cut back by 3 bases and J by 1 base. CDR3 loop: CASSPGQGSYEQYF. The CDR3 bases are TGTGCCAGCTCACCGGGACAGGGTTCCTACGAGCAGTACTTC.